The sequence of this T cell receptor (beta chain) was determined in a study of identical twins. TCRdb reprocessed the 5' RACE reads via MiXCR and lists one record per CDR3 protein. Of roughly 750,000 distinct CDR3 sequences in the sample, 21% were seen once. A word on this clonotype: Its target is not known.

Trimming removed 5 bases from V and 8 bases from J; junction bases left unmatched: 6. The CDR3 extends over 15 amino acids. Germline CDR1 SGHTA, CDR2 FQGTGA. Regarding the study as a whole: The study found weaker excess twin sharing in beta out-of-frame sequences.

This sample also belongs to another study, concerning T cells expressing NK-cell markers. According to that study: Most of the eight sequenced donors were HCMV-seropositive; one was seronegative. CD8+ T cells in 5 or 6 donors included dominant NKG2C+ clonotypes at roughly 1.0-7.5%. A few donors likewise had their CD3+CD56-NKG2C+ fraction led by these clonotypes.

The V and J genes are TRBV7-3 and TRBJ2-3, with TRBD2 matching over 14 bases. Sequencing input: PBMCs. This clonotype originated in a woman aged 18-29 years in good health. CDR3 sequence: CASSLTSGGEGTQYF. The CDR3 coding sequence is TGTGCCAGCAGCCTGACTAGCGGGGGGGAAGGTACGCAGTATTTT.